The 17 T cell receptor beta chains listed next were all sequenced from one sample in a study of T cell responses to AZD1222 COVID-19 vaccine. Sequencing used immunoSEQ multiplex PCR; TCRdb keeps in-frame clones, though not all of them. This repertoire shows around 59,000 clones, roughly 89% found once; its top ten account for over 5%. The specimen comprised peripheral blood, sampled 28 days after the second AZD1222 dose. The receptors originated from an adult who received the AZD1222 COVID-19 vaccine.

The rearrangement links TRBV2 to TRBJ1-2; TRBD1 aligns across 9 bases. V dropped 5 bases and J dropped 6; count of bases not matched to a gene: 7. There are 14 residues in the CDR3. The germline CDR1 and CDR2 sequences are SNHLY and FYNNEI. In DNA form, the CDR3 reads TGTGCCAGCAGTAAGACAGGGGGGAGTGATGGCTACACCTTC. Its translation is CASSKTGGSDGYTF.

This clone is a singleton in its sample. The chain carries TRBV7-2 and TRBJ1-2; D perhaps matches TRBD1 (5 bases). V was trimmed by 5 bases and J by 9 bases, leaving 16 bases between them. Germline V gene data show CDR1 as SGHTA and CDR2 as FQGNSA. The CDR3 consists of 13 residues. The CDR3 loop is CASSQGRLLSYTF. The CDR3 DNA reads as TGTGCCAGCAGCCAGGGACGGCTCCTGAGCTACACCTTC.

CDR3 sequence reads: CASSEAWAAEFGNTIYF. The CDR3 nucleotides read TGTGCCAGCAGTGAAGCGTGGGCCGCGGAATTTGGAAACACCATATATTTT. This chain links TRBV2 with TRBJ1-3; D is uncertain. Trimming shortened V by 0 bases and J by 3 bases, and 15 bases separated the two germline ends. Germline loops: CDR1 SNHLY, CDR2 FYNNEI. This CDR3 contains 17 residues.

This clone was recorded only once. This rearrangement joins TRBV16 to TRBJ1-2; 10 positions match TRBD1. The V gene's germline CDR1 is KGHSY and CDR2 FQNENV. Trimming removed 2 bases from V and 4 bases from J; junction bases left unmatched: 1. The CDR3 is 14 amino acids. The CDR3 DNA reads TGTGCCAGCAGCCAACGGGACAGGGGCTATGGCTACACCTTC. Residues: CASSQRDRGYGYTF.

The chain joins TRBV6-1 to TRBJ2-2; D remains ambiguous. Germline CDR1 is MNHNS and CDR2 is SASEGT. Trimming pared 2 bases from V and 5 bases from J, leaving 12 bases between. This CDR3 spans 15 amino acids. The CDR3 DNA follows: TGTGCCAGCAGTGAACTTTCCAGTCTGACCGGGGAGCTGTTTTTT. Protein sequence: CASSELSSLTGELFF.

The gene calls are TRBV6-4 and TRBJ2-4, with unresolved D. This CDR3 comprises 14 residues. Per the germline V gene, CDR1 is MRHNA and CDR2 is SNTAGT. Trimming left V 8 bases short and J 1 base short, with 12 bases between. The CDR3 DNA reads TGTGCCAGCGTAATAAGCAGGGCCAAAAACATTCAGTACTTC. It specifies CASVISRAKNIQYF.

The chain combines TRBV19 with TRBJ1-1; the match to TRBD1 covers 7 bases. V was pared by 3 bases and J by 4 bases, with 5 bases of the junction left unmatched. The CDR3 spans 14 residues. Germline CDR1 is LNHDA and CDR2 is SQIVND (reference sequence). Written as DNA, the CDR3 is TGTGCCAGTAGTATCACAGGGGTGGCCACTGAAGCTTTCTTT. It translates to CASSITGVATEAFF.

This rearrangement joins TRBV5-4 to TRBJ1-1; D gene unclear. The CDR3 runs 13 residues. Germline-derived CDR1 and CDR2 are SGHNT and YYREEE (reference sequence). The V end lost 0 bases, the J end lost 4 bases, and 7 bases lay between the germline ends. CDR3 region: CASSLVDSTEAFF. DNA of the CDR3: TGTGCCAGCAGCTTGGTGGATAGCACTGAAGCTTTCTTT.

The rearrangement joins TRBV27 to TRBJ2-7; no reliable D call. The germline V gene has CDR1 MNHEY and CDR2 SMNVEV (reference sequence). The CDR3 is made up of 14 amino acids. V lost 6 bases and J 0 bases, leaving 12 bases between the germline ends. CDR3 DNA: TGTGCCAGCAGAGCGTACCAGCGCTCCTACGAGCAGTACTTC. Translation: CASRAYQRSYEQYF.

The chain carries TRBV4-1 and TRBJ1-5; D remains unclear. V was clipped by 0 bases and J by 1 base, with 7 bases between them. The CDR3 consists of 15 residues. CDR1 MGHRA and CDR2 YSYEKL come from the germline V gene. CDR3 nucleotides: TGCGCCAGCAGCCAAGAGTTGCAAAGCAATCAGCCCCAGCATTTT. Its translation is CASSQELQSNQPQHF.

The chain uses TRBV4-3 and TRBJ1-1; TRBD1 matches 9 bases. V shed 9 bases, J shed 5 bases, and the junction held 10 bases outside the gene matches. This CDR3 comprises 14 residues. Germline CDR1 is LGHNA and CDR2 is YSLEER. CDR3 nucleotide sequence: TGCGCCAGAAAGAGACAGGGGGAAGTTACTGAAGCTTTCTTT. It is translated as CARKRQGEVTEAFF.

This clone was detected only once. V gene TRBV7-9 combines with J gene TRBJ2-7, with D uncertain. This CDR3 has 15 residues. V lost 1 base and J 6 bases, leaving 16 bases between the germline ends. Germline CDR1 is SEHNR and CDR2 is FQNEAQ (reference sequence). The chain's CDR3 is CASSLGAGGLGEQYF. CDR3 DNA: TGTGCCAGCAGCTTAGGGGCAGGCGGCCTGGGCGAGCAGTACTTC.

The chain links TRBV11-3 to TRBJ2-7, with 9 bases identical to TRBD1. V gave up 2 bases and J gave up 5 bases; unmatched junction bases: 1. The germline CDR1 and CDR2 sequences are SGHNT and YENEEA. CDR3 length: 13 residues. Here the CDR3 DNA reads TGTGCCAGCAGCTTATGGACAGGGGACGAGCAGTACTTC. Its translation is CASSLWTGDEQYF.

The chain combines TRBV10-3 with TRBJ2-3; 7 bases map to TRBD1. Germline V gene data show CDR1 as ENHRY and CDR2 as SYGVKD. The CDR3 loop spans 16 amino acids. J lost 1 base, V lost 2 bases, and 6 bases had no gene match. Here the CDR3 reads CAISEPTGARTDTQYF. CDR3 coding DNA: TGTGCCATCAGTGAGCCTACAGGGGCTCGCACAGATACGCAGTATTTT.

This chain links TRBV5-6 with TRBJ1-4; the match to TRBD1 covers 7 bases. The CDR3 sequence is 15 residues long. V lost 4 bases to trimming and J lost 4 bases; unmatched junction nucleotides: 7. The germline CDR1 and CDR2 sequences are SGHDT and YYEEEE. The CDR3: CASSLSWDSNEKLFF. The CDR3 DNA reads TGTGCCAGCAGCCTCTCCTGGGACAGTAATGAAAAACTGTTTTTT.

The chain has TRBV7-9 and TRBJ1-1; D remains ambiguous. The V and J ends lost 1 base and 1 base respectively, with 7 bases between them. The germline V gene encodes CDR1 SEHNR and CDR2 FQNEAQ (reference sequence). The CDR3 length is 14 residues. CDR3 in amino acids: CASSLEIPNTEAFF. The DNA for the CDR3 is TGTGCCAGCAGCTTAGAGATCCCGAACACTGAAGCTTTCTTT.

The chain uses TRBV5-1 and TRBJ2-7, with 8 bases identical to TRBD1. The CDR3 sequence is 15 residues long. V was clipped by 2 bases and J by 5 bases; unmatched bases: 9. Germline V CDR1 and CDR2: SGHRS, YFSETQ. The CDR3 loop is CASSFAGGSGNEQYF. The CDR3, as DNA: TGCGCCAGCAGCTTCGCAGGGGGCTCAGGAAACGAGCAGTACTTC. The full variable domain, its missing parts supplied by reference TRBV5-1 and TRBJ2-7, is KAGVTQTPRYLIKTRGQQVTLSCSPISGHRSVSWYQQTPGQGLQFLFEYFSETQRNKGNFPGRFSGRQFSNSRSEMNVSTLELGDSALYLCASSFAGGSGNEQYFGPGTRLTVT.